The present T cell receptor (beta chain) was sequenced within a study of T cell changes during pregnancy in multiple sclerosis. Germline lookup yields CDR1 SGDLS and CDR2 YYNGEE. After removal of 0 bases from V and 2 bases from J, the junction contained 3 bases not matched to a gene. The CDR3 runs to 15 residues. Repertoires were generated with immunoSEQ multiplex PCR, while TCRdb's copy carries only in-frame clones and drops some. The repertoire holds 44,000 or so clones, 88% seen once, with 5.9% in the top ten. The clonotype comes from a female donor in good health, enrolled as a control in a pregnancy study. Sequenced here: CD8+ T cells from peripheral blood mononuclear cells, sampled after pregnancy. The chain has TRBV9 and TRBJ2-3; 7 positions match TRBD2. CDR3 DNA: TGTGCCAGCAGCGTAGCCGGGGGGAACACAGATACGCAGTATTTT. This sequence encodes CASSVAGGNTDTQYF.